The source of this TCR beta chain is a study of cytomegalovirus exposure and HLA in healthy donors. Study results and limitations: Most TCRs appeared rarely, but some public TCRs recurred in many donors.

With regard to this clone: The antigen is undetermined. This CDR3 is also generated by other DNA sequences in the sample.

This CDR3 has 16 residues. J lost 5 bases, V lost 4 bases, and 3 bases had no gene match. Per the germline V gene, CDR1 is SGHRS and CDR2 is YFSETQ. PCR amplification relied on 60 Vbeta primers (plus 13 Jbeta primers). Some clones are missing from TCRdb's copy, which holds only in-frame ones; the method was immunoSEQ multiplex PCR. There are roughly 190,000 clones in the sample; 60% to 85% occur only once, and about 1.4% lies in the top ten. Sequenced input: PBMCs. The chain uses TRBV5-1 and TRBJ2-2, with 15 bases matching TRBD2. The receptor was isolated from a girl between 5 and 17 years old in good health and CMV-seropositive. CDR3 in DNA: TGCGCCAGCAGCCCTGGGACTAGCGGGGGGACCGGGGAGCTGTTTTTT. Protein product: CASSPGTSGGTGELFF.